The rows below give T cell receptor beta chains drawn from one sample of a study of cytomegalovirus exposure and HLA in healthy donors. Some clones are missing from TCRdb's copy, which holds only in-frame ones; the method was immunoSEQ multiplex PCR. The table records more than 60,000 clones, 96% of them present only once. The source material was PBMCs. These receptors were collected from a woman younger than 30 in good health and CMV-seropositive. The CDR3 runs from the conserved cysteine through the conserved F or W. D genes are given only for firm matches. Clone size appears in some rows only: once, few, many, or a class for an expanded clone.

>TRBV7-9|-|TRBJ2-7|-
CASSLAGGYYEQYF
TGTGCCAGCAGCTTAGCTGGAGGTTATTACGAGCAGTACTTC
>TRBV7-9|TRBD2|TRBJ2-1|-
CASSPQTSGRAAYNEQFF
TGTGCCAGCAGCCCACAGACTAGCGGGAGGGCCGCCTACAATGAGCAGTTCTTC
>TRBV28|-|TRBJ1-3|-
CASSSSPGGDSGNTIYF
TGTGCCAGCAGTTCCTCCCCTGGGGGGGACTCTGGAAACACCATATATTTT
>TRBV28|TRBD1|TRBJ2-7|-
CASTGTAYEQYF
TGTGCCAGCACCGGGACAGCCTACGAGCAGTACTTC
>TRBV30|-|TRBJ1-2|-
CAWSLILGDFNYGYTF
TGTGCCTGGAGTCTCATTCTTGGGGACTTCAACTATGGCTACACCTTC
>TRBV2|-|TRBJ2-3|-
CASSEVRAPDTQYF
TGTGCCAGCAGTGAAGTGAGAGCCCCAGATACGCAGTATTTT
>TRBV30|TRBD2|TRBJ2-7|-
CAWSAMRTSGSPSEQYF
TGTGCCTGGAGTGCAATGCGGACTAGCGGGAGCCCTTCCGAGCAGTACTTC
>TRBV2|-|TRBJ2-5|-
CASSPPGTSRSQETQYF
TGTGCCAGCAGTCCCCCCGGGACATCGAGATCCCAGGAGACCCAGTACTTC
>TRBV4-3|-|TRBJ2-7|-
CASSQVLSFSGGPSYEQYF
TGCGCCAGCAGCCAAGTCTTGTCTTTTTCTGGCGGGCCATCCTACGAGCAGTACTTC
>TRBV4-1|-|TRBJ2-5|once
CASSQAGQGRETQYF
TGCGCCAGCAGCCAAGCCGGGCAGGGGAGAGAGACCCAGTACTTC
>TRBV7-6|TRBD2|TRBJ2-1|-
CASSASGLLASEQFF
TGTGCCAGCAGCGCTAGCGGACTTCTAGCGAGTGAGCAGTTCTTC
>TRBV5-8|-|TRBJ1-4|-
CASSLAGNEKLFF
TGTGCCAGCAGCTTGGCGGGAAATGAAAAACTGTTTTTT
>TRBV28|TRBD2|TRBJ2-3|-
CASRGSQKVSGGIQYF
TGTGCCAGCAGGGGGAGCCAAAAAGTGAGCGGGGGTATCCAGTATTTT
>TRBV4-2|-|TRBJ2-7|-
CASSQVRGGISYEQYF
TGTGCCAGCAGCCAAGTGAGGGGGGGTATTTCCTACGAGCAGTACTTC
>TRBV4-3|-|TRBJ2-3|-
CASSQGVGPADTQYF
TGCGCCAGCAGCCAAGGGGTGGGGCCGGCAGATACGCAGTATTTT
>TRBV7-6|-|TRBJ1-1|-
CASSSTPNTEAFF
TGTGCCAGCAGCTCGACACCGAACACTGAAGCTTTCTTT
>TRBV4-3|TRBD1|TRBJ2-5|-
CASSQDPPGGVGTQYF
TGCGCCAGCAGCCAAGACCCCCCAGGGGGAGTGGGGACCCAGTACTTC